This T cell receptor beta chain stems from a study of T cell clonotyping in hematopoietic cell transplantation. This CDR3 is built from 15 residues. Per germline, CDR1 SGHVS and CDR2 FQNEAQ. Trimming pared 5 bases from V and 0 bases from J, leaving 13 bases between. Assay used: immunoSEQ multiplex PCR; TCRdb lists only in-frame clones, some missing. The table lists about 76,000 clones, almost 97% of them singletons, with roughly 1.8% in the top ten. Time point defined: recipient sample about 28 days before transplant, after cytoreduction. The chain is built from TRBV7-8 and TRBJ1-1, with unresolved D. The starting material was peripheral blood mononuclear cells, obtained before stem cell transplant. The sequence was obtained from a woman aged 50 to 60 with acute myeloid leukemia. Some clones in this sample may be carry-over from other donors' samples. As DNA, the CDR3 is TGTGCCAGCAGCCAACAAGGCCAAATGAACACTGAAGCTTTCTTT. As protein: CASSQQGQMNTEAFF.